This entry is about one TCR beta chain. Its antigen is not known. The table came from immunoSEQ multiplex PCR; TCRdb's copy has only in-frame clones and leaves some out. The table shows over 45,000 clones, with about 90% occurring only once. The record originates from a study of OX40 agonist ivuxolimab in advanced cancers. Study information: Patients were around 83% male with ages roughly 20 to 90, mean around 61. Three dose-escalation patients had partial responses: one with hepatocellular carcinoma and two with cutaneous melanoma.

Study conclusions and caveats: More expanded clones were seen, on average, in CD8+ T cells than in CD4+.

Sequencing used CD4+ or CD8+ T cells sorted from blood, obtained in a trial of the OX40 agonist ivuxolimab. The receptor was isolated from an adult with an advanced solid tumor such as melanoma, head and neck, liver or kidney cancer.

The CDR3 nucleotides are TGTGCCAGCAGTGAAACCGGGGGGGGACAAGAGACCCAGTACTTC. It codes for CASSETGGGQETQYF. This rearrangement joins TRBV6-1 to TRBJ2-5; 8 positions match TRBD2. CDR3 length: 15 residues. With V trimmed by 2 bases and J by 2 bases, 4 bases remained unmatched. Looked up from germline, CDR1 is MNHNS and CDR2 is SASEGT.